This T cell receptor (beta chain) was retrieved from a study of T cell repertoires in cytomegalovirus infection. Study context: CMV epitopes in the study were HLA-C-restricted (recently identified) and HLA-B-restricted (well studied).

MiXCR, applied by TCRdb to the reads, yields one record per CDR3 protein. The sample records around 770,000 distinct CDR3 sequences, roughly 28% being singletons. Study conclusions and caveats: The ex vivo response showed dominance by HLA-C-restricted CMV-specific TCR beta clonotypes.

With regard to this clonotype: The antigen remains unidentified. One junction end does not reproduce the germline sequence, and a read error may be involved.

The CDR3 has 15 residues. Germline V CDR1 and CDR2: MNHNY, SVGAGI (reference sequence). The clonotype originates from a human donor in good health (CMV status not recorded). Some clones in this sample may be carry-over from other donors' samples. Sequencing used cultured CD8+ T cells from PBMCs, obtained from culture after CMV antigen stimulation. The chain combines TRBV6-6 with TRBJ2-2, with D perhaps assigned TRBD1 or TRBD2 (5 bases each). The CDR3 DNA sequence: TGTGCTAGCAGTGACCTCAGAAGAGGGGCCAGGGAGCTGTTTTTT. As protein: CASSDLRRGARELFF.